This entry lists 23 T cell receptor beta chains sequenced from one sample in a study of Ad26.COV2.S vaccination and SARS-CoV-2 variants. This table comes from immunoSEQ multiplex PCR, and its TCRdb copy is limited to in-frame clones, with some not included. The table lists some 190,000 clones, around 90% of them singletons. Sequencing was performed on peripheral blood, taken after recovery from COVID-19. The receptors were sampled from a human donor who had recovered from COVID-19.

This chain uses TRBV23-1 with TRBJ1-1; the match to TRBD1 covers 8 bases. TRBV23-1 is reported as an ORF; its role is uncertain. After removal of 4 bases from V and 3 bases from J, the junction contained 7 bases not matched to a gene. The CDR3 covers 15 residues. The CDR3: CASSRAGGAHTEAFF. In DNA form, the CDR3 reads TGCGCCAGCAGTCGGGCAGGGGGCGCACACACTGAAGCTTTCTTT.

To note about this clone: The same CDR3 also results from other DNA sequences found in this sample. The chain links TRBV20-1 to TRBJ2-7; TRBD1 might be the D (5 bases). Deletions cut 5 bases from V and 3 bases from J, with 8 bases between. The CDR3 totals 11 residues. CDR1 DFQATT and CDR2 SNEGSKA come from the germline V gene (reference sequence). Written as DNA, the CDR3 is TGCAGTGCTCCAGACAGCTACGAGCAGTACTTC. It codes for CSAPDSYEQYF.

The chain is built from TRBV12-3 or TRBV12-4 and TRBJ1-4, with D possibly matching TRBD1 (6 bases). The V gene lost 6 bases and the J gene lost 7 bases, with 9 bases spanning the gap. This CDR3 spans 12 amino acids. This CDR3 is CASRRQVEKLFF. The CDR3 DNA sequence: TGTGCCAGCAGAAGACAGGTTGAAAAACTGTTTTTT.

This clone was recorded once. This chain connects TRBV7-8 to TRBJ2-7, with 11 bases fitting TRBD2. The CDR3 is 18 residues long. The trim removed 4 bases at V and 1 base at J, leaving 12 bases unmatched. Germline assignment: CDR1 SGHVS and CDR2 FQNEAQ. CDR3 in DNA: TGTGCCAGCAGCTCTCGGGGTCTAGCGGGGGGCGAATCCTACGAGCAGTACTTC. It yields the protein CASSSRGLAGGESYEQYF.

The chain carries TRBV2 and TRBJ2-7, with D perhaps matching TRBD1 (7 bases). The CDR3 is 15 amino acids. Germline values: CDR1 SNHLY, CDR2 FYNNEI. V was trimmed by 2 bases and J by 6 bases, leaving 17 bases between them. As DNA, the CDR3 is TGTGCCAGCAGTGAACAGGGGGGCGTCGTGGGCGAGCAGTACTTC. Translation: CASSEQGGVVGEQYF. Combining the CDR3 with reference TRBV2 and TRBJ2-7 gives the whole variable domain EPEVTQTPSHQVTQMGQEVILRCVPISNHLYFYWYRQILGQKVEFLVSFYNNEISEKSEIFDDQFSVERPDGSNFTLKIRSTKLEDSAMYFCASSEQGGVVGEQYFGPGTRLTVT.

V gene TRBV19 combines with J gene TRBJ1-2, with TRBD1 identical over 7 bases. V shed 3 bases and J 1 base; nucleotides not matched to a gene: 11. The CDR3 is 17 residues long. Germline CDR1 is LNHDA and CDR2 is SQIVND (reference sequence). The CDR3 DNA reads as TGTGCCAGTAGTATTACTGGAGGGGGCGCGGATAACTATGGCTACACCTTC. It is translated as CASSITGGGADNYGYTF.

Written as DNA, the CDR3 is TGTGCCAGCAGTTCCCGGTACAGATCCTACAATGAGCAGTTCTTC. Translating gives CASSSRYRSYNEQFF. The chain uses TRBV27 and TRBJ2-1, with D unclear. The CDR3 covers 15 residues. Per the germline V gene, CDR1 is MNHEY and CDR2 is SMNVEV (reference sequence). Trimming stripped 4 bases from V and 1 base from J, with 11 bases between.

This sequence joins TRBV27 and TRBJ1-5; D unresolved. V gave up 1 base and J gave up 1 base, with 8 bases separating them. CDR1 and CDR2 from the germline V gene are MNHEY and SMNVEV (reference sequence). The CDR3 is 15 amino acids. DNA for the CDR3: TGTGCCAGCAGTTTATTACCGGGGAGCAATCAGCCCCAGCATTTT. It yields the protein CASSLLPGSNQPQHF.

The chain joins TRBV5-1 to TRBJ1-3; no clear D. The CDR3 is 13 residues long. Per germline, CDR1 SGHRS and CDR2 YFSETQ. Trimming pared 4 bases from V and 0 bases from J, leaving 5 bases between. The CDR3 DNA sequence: TGCGCCAGCAGCGTTGTCTCTGGAAACACCATATATTTT. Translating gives CASSVVSGNTIYF. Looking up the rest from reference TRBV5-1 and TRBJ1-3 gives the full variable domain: KAGVTQTPRYLIKTRGQQVTLSCSPISGHRSVSWYQQTPGQGLQFLFEYFSETQRNKGNFPGRFSGRQFSNSRSEMNVSTLELGDSALYLCASSVVSGNTIYFGEGSWLTVV.

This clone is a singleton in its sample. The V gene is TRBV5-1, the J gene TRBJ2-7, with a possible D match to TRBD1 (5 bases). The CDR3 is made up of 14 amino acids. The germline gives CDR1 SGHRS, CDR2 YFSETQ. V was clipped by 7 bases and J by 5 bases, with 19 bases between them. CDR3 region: CASSPPGRADEQYF. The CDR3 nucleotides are TGCGCCAGCTCCCCCCCCGGCAGGGCTGACGAGCAGTACTTC.

The CDR3 loop reads CASRDRGDYNYGYTF. In DNA form, the CDR3 reads TGTGCCAGCAGGGACAGGGGCGATTATAACTATGGCTACACCTTC. The J gene is TRBJ1-2, the V gene TRBV28; 9 positions match TRBD1. The germline gives CDR1 MDHEN, CDR2 SYDVKM. The ends lost 6 bases at V and 1 base at J; junction bases unmatched: 6. The CDR3 has 15 amino acids.

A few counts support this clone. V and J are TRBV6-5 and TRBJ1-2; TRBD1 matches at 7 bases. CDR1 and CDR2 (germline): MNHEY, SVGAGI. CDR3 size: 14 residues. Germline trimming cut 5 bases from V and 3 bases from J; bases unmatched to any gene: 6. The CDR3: CASSRGGWDYGYTF. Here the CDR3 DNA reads TGTGCCAGCAGTCGAGGGGGCTGGGACTATGGCTACACCTTC.

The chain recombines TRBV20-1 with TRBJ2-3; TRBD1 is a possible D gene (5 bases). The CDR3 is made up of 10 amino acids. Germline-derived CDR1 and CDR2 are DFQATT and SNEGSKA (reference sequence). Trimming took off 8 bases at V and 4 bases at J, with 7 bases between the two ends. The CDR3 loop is CSWGADTQYF. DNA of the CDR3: TGCAGTTGGGGCGCAGATACGCAGTATTTT.

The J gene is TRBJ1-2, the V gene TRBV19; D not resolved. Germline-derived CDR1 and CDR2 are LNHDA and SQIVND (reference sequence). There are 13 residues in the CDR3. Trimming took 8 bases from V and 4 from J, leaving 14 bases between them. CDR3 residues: CASRFGRGYGYTF. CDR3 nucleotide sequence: TGTGCCAGTCGCTTTGGGCGAGGCTATGGCTACACCTTC. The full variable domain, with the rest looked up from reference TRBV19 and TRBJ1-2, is DGGITQSPKYLFRKEGQNVTLSCEQNLNHDAMYWYRQDPGQGLRLIYYSQIVNDFQKGDIAEGYSVSREKKESFPLTVTSAQKNPTAFYLCASRFGRGYGYTFGSGTRLTVV.

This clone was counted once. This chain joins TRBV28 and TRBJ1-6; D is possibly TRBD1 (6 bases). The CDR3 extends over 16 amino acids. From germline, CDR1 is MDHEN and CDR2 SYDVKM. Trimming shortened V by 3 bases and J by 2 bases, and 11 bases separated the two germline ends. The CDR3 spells CASSFGGATYNSPLHF. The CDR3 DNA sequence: TGTGCCAGCAGTTTTGGGGGGGCGACCTATAATTCACCCCTCCACTTT.

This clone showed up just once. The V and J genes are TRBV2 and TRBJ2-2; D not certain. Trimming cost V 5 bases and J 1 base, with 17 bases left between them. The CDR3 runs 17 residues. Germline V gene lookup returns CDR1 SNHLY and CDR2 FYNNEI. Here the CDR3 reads CASSSAEKSQNTGELFF. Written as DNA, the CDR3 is TGTGCCAGCAGTTCGGCGGAGAAGTCCCAGAACACCGGGGAGCTGTTTTTT.

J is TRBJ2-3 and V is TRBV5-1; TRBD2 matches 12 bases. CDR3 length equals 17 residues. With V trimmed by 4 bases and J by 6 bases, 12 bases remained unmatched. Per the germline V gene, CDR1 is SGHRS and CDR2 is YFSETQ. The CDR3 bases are TGCGCCAGCAGCGCGCCGACTAGCGGGAGACCGGGGGATACGCAGTATTTT. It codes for CASSAPTSGRPGDTQYF.

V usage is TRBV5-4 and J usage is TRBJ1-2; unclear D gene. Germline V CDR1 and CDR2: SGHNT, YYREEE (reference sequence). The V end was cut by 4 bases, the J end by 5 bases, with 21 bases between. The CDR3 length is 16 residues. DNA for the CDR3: TGTGCCAGCAGCCCCCAGTTAGGCGCCGGGGATTATGGCTACACCTTC. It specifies CASSPQLGAGDYGYTF.

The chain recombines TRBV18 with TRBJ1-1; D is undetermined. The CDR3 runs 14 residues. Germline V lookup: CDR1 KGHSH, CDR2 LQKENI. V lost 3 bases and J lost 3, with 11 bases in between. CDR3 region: CASSPTARDTEAFF. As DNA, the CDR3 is TGTGCCAGCTCACCTACAGCCCGAGACACTGAAGCTTTCTTT.

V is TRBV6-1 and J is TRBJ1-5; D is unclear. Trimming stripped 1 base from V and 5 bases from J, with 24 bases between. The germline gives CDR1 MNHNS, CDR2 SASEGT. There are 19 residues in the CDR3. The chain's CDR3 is CASSEESGKGPGKDQPQHF. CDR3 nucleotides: TGTGCCAGCAGTGAAGAATCGGGAAAAGGCCCCGGGAAGGATCAGCCCCAGCATTTT.

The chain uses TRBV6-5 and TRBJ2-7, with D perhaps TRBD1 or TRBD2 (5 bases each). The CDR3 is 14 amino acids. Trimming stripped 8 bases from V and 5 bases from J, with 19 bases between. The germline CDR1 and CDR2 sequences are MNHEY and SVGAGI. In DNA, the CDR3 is TGTGCCAGCGGACGGGGACGCGGCGTGGACGAGCAGTACTTC. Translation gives CASGRGRGVDEQYF.

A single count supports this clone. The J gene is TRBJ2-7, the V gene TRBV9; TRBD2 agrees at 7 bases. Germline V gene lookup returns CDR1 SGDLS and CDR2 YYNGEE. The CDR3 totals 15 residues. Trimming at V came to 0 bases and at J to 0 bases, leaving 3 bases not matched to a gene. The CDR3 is CASSVGEGFSYEQYF. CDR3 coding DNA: TGTGCCAGCAGCGTAGGGGAGGGTTTCTCCTACGAGCAGTACTTC.

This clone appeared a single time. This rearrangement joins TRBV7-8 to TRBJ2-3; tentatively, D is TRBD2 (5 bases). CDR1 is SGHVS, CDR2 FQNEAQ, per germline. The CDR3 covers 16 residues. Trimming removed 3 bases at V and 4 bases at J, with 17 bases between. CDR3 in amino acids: CASSFGPSGKPDTQYF. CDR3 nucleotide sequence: TGTGCCAGCAGCTTTGGGCCCTCCGGGAAACCAGATACGCAGTATTTT. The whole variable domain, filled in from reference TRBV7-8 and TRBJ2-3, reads GAGVSQSPRYKVAKRGQDVALRCDPISGHVSLFWYQQALGQGPEFLTYFQNEAQLDKSGLPSDRFFAERPEGSVSTLKIQRTQQEDSAVYLCASSFGPSGKPDTQYFGPGTRLTVL.